The 32 T cell receptor beta chains below come from one sample, sequenced in a study of blood T cells in healthy people across ages. For the second PCR, which ran for roughly 6 to 12 cycles, a sample-barcoded 5' primer and a J-beta primer mix were used. TCRdb re-analysed the 5' RACE reads in MiXCR, keeping a single row per CDR3 protein. The data contain about 1.1 million distinct CDR3 sequences, 35% to 40% of them singletons. Material: blood. Receptors were obtained from a man younger than 30 in good health.

This chain connects TRBV21-1 to TRBJ1-1. TRBV21-1 is recorded as a pseudogene. The CDR3 spans 14 residues. The CDR3 nucleotides read TGTGCCAGCAGCAAAGGCGGAGCGAGTGCTGAAGCTTTCTTT. Amino acids: CASSKGGASAEAFF.

This sequence joins TRBV29-1 and TRBJ2-3; D ambiguous. V lost 3 bases and J 0 bases, leaving 10 bases between the germline ends. This CDR3 has 14 amino acids. Germline lookup yields CDR1 SQVTM and CDR2 ANQGSEA. The CDR3 sequence is CSVEGPSSTDTQYF. The CDR3 nucleotides read TGCAGCGTTGAGGGTCCGTCTAGCACAGATACGCAGTATTTT.

The rearrangement joins TRBV3-1 to TRBJ2-1; tentatively, D is TRBD1 or TRBD2 (6 bases each). The germline V and J ends were trimmed by 4 bases and 9 bases, with 19 bases remaining between them. CDR3 length: 15 amino acids. CDR1 LGHDT and CDR2 YNNKEL come from the germline V gene (reference sequence). In nucleotides, the CDR3 is TGTGCCAGCAGCCTCCAGGGGCTAGCGTATACTGAGCAGTTCTTC. Amino acids: CASSLQGLAYTEQFF.

This clonotype occurred a few times. The chain recombines TRBV6-5 with TRBJ2-5; 7 bases align to TRBD1. The V segment lost 6 bases and the J segment 3 bases; nucleotides outside the gene matches: 10. CDR1 and CDR2 from the germline V gene are MNHEY and SVGAGI. The CDR3 runs 15 residues. The CDR3 DNA is TGTGCCAGCAGAGCACCGGGACAGTATGAAGAGACCCAGTACTTC. As protein: CASRAPGQYEETQYF.

This clonotype appeared a few times. The CDR3 DNA reads as TGCAGTGCTAGAGATAGACTAGCTAATGAGCAGTTCTTC. Translating it yields CSARDRLANEQFF. The chain recombines TRBV20-1 with TRBJ2-1, with TRBD2 matching 7 bases. CDR1 is DFQATT and CDR2 is SNEGSKA in the germline V gene (reference sequence). The CDR3 loop spans 13 amino acids. Trimming removed 0 bases from V and 7 bases from J; junction bases left unmatched: 3.

The chain recombines TRBV7-2 with TRBJ2-7; D possibly corresponds to TRBD2 (5 bases). Germline lookup yields CDR1 SGHTA and CDR2 FQGNSA. With 1 base removed from V and 3 bases from J, the gap between germline ends came to 10 bases. This CDR3 has 14 residues. The CDR3 here is CASSLDGRDYEQYF. DNA of the CDR3: TGTGCCAGCAGCTTAGATGGCCGGGACTACGAGCAGTACTTC.

This chain uses TRBV20-1 with TRBJ2-3; no clear D gene. Trimming took off 2 bases at V and 4 bases at J, with 19 bases between the two ends. The CDR3 runs to 16 residues. Germline V gene data show CDR1 as DFQATT and CDR2 as SNEGSKA (reference sequence). The CDR3 DNA is TGCAGTGCTAGACCTCGCTTGGGATTCCTGTCAGATACGCAGTATTTT. It yields the protein CSARPRLGFLSDTQYF.

This clonotype was counted between two and nine times. The CDR3 DNA reads as TGTGCCTGGTCCCCTAATCCCGATCAGCCCCAGCATTTT. It encodes CAWSPNPDQPQHF. The rearrangement uses TRBV30 and TRBJ1-5; D call uncertain. Germline V CDR1 and CDR2: GTSNPN, SVGIG (reference sequence). V lost 5 bases and J 5 bases, leaving 13 bases between the germline ends. The CDR3 contains 13 residues.

CDR3 in amino acids: CASSLSIRGAADYNEQFF. The CDR3 coding sequence is TGTGCCAGCAGCTTATCTATCCGGGGGGCCGCCGACTACAATGAGCAGTTCTTC. V usage is TRBV7-2 and J usage is TRBJ2-1; D is possibly TRBD2 (7 bases). Trimming shortened V by 2 bases and J by 3 bases, and 20 bases separated the two germline ends. The CDR3 loop spans 18 amino acids. Germline V gene sequence: CDR1 SGHTA, CDR2 FQGNSA. Supplemented by reference TRBV7-2 and TRBJ2-1, the full variable domain reads GAGVSQSPSNKVTEKGKDVELRCDPISGHTALYWYRQSLGQGLEFLIYFQGNSAPDKSGLPSDRFSAERTGGSVSTLTIQRTQQEDSAVYLCASSLSIRGAADYNEQFFGPGTRLTVL.

Of note for this clonotype: One end of the junction does not line up with germline, which may come from a read error. The V call is TRBV4-2, the J call TRBJ2-7; possibly TRBD1 or TRBD2 for D (5 bases each). CDR3 length equals 15 residues. Germline CDR1 reads LGHNA; CDR2 reads YNFKEQ. The CDR3 region is CTSRRGTEDSHEQYF. CDR3 DNA sequence: TGTACCAGCAGACGTGGGACGGAGGATTCCCACGAGCAGTACTTC.

The V call is TRBV7-2, the J call TRBJ2-5, with D possibly being TRBD2 (5 bases). This CDR3 spans 13 amino acids. The germline V gene has CDR1 SGHTA and CDR2 FQGNSA. The germline V and J ends were trimmed by 8 bases and 2 bases, with 12 bases remaining between them. CDR3 sequence: CASLASGQETQYF. For the CDR3, the DNA is TGTGCCAGCTTAGCGTCGGGGCAAGAGACCCAGTACTTC.

The rearrangement links TRBV7-9 to TRBJ1-4; D is ambiguous. Germline-derived CDR1 and CDR2 are SEHNR and FQNEAQ (reference sequence). The V gene lost 7 bases and the J gene lost 5 bases, with 14 bases spanning the gap. The CDR3 is 14 amino acids. CDR3 residues: CASNPTSGNEKLFF. DNA for the CDR3: TGTGCCAGCAACCCGACGTCGGGGAATGAAAAACTGTTTTTT.

This clonotype was observed at least ten times. The chain has TRBV12-5 and TRBJ2-1; D is possibly TRBD2 (6 bases). Germline CDR1 reads LGHNT; CDR2 reads FRNRAP. V lost 2 bases, J lost 7 bases, and 6 bases lay in between. This CDR3 has 12 amino acids. CDR3 DNA: TGTGCTAGTGGTTTGCGGGGGAATGAGCAGTTCTTC. Translation: CASGLRGNEQFF.

The chain uses TRBV18 and TRBJ1-6, with 11 positions matching TRBD1. Trimming at V came to 4 bases and at J to 12 bases, leaving 11 bases not matched to a gene. Per germline, CDR1 KGHSH and CDR2 LQKENI. CDR3 length: 16 amino acids. CDR3 amino acids: CASSQGGQGAALPLHF. The DNA of the CDR3 is TGTGCCAGCTCACAAGGAGGACAGGGGGCCGCCTTACCCCTCCACTTT.

This chain links TRBV6-6 with TRBJ2-1, with a tentative D call TRBD1 (6 bases). The CDR3 is 15 amino acids. Germline assignment: CDR1 MNHNY and CDR2 SVGAGI (reference sequence). Deletions cut 5 bases from V and 8 bases from J, with 19 bases between. For the CDR3, the DNA is TGTGCCAGCAGTCCCCGGGACAAAGTTCGGGATGAGCAGTTCTTC. Protein: CASSPRDKVRDEQFF.

This clonotype was picked up a small number of times. This chain's CDR3 is CASSYSRDYEQYF. The CDR3 DNA reads TGTGCCAGCAGTTACTCGCGGGACTACGAGCAGTACTTC. The chain employs TRBV6-2 or TRBV6-3 and TRBJ2-7; tentatively, D is TRBD2 (6 bases). V was shortened by 0 bases and J by 3 bases, with 6 bases between the two germline ends. The germline CDR1 and CDR2 sequences are MNHEY and SVGEGT. The CDR3 runs to 13 residues.

To note about this clonotype: An end of the junction differs from the germline gene, which may be a read error. The V call is TRBV20-1, the J call TRBJ2-1; 9 bases map to TRBD2. The CDR3 consists of 14 residues. The germline V gene encodes CDR1 DFQATT and CDR2 SNEGSKA (reference sequence). The CDR3 loop reads CSAWRGGVNNERYF. In DNA, the CDR3 is TGCAGTGCTTGGCGGGGGGGAGTTAACAATGAGCGGTACTTC.

V and J are TRBV6-2 or TRBV6-3 and TRBJ2-2; no clear D. The CDR3 runs 13 residues. V was cut by 6 bases and J by 4 bases, with 9 bases left in between. CDR1 is MNHEY, CDR2 SVGEGT, per germline. CDR3 sequence (DNA): TGTGCCAGCAGCCGCCCTAGCACCGGGGAGCTGTTTTTT. It is translated as CASSRPSTGELFF.

The V gene is TRBV29-1, the J gene TRBJ2-5; TRBD2 might be the D (6 bases). The germline V and J ends were trimmed by 3 bases and 5 bases, with 16 bases remaining between them. The V gene's germline CDR1 is SQVTM and CDR2 ANQGSEA. The CDR3 has 14 residues. The CDR3 loop reads CSVDDREYHETQYF. In nucleotides, the CDR3 is TGCAGCGTTGACGACCGGGAGTATCACGAGACCCAGTACTTC. The whole variable domain, filled in from reference TRBV29-1 and TRBJ2-5, reads SAVISQKPSRDICQRGTSLTIQCQVDSQVTMMFWYRQQPGQSLTLIATANQGSEATYESGFVIDKFPISRPNLTFSTLTVSNMSPEDSSIYLCSVDDREYHETQYFGPGTRLLVL.

This chain uses TRBV11-2 with TRBJ2-5; 7 bases are shared with TRBD2. The germline V gene encodes CDR1 SGHAT and CDR2 FQNNGV. V lost 5 bases and J lost 2; bases outside the gene matches: 14. The CDR3 loop spans 17 amino acids. CDR3 in DNA: TGTGCCAGCAGCGCCCTGCCCCAAACAGCGGGGCAAGAGACCCAGTACTTC. Its translation: CASSALPQTAGQETQYF.

The chain carries TRBV20-1 and TRBJ2-5; D not resolved. The end of the DNA is better explained by TRBJ2-7, so the J call may be wrong. The length of the CDR3 is 11 residues. Germline CDR1 is DFQATT and CDR2 is SNEGSKA (reference sequence). The CDR3 region is CSASLGTEQYF. In DNA, the CDR3 is TGCAGTGCTAGTTTGGGTACCGAGCAGTACTTC.

In this sample, this clonotype turned up a few times. This chain connects TRBV2 to TRBJ1-2; no clear D gene. The germline CDR1 and CDR2 sequences are SNHLY and FYNNEI. The CDR3 has 10 amino acids. Trimming took 8 bases from V and 8 from J, leaving 9 bases between them. The CDR3 region is CASRGTGYTF. CDR3 sequence (DNA): TGTGCCAGCCGGGGTACCGGCTACACCTTC.

V usage is TRBV20-1 and J usage is TRBJ1-3, with D hard to call. The germline V gene has CDR1 DFQATT and CDR2 SNEGSKA (reference sequence). This CDR3 contains 15 residues. Trimming left V 3 bases short and J 0 bases short, with 12 bases between. The CDR3 spells CSASSRQSSGNTIYF. The DNA for the CDR3 is TGCAGTGCTAGTAGTAGGCAGAGCTCTGGAAACACCATATATTTT.

This clonotype was found a few times. This rearrangement joins TRBV12-3 or TRBV12-4 to TRBJ2-1, with 12 bases lining up with TRBD2. Unmatched junction bases numbered 4, after V lost 8 bases and J lost 5 bases. CDR3 length: 14 residues. The CDR3 DNA is TGTGCCAGCGGGCTAGCGGGGGGGAACAATGAGCAGTTCTTC. Translated: CASGLAGGNNEQFF.

This clonotype was seen many times. V usage is TRBV6-1 and J usage is TRBJ2-7, with D unresolved. V was pared by 4 bases and J by 3 bases, with 7 bases between. CDR3 length: 12 amino acids. The germline gives CDR1 MNHNS, CDR2 SASEGT. CDR3 nucleotide sequence: TGTGCCAGCAGTGGTGGGGACTACGAGCAGTACTTC. Translation: CASSGGDYEQYF.

This clonotype was observed a few times. The genes are TRBV12-3 or TRBV12-4 and TRBJ2-3; D is unresolved. Trimming left V 1 base short and J 2 bases short, with 10 bases between. This CDR3 is 15 amino acids long. CDR3 coding DNA: TGTGCCAGCAGTTTAGGGCAGGTTAACACAGATACGCAGTATTTT. Residues: CASSLGQVNTDTQYF.

This chain connects TRBV12-3 or TRBV12-4 to TRBJ1-4; no clear D gene. The CDR3 length is 15 residues. Trimming cost V 5 bases and J 6 bases, with 16 bases left between them. Written as DNA, the CDR3 is TGTGCCAGCAGTACCGCAATCACGGTGGATGAAAAACTGTTTTTT. Its protein product is CASSTAITVDEKLFF.

This clonotype was observed a few times. J is TRBJ2-3 and V is TRBV20-1; D not resolved. Trimming stripped 0 bases from V and 9 bases from J, with 13 bases between. The CDR3 runs 13 residues. Germline V lookup: CDR1 DFQATT, CDR2 SNEGSKA (reference sequence). CDR3 loop: CSARETTVQTQYF. The CDR3 coding sequence is TGCAGTGCTAGAGAAACAACAGTGCAAACGCAGTATTTT.

This chain uses TRBV7-2 with TRBJ1-2; 11 nucleotides align to TRBD1. The ends lost 2 bases at V and 7 bases at J; junction bases unmatched: 9. The V gene's germline CDR1 is SGHTA and CDR2 FQGNSA. The CDR3 covers 16 residues. Here the CDR3 DNA reads TGTGCCAGCAGCTTATCTGCTACCGGGACAGGGGGTGGCTACACCTTC. It yields the protein CASSLSATGTGGGYTF.

Comment on this clonotype: A junction boundary mismatches the germline segment, possibly from a read error. This chain joins TRBV9 and TRBJ2-4; D gene ambiguous. Germline CDR1 is SGDLS and CDR2 is YYNGEE. This CDR3 is built from 12 residues. The DNA for the CDR3 is TGTGCCAGCAGCGTAAGGGAAAACACTCAGTACTTC. It is translated as CASSVRENTQYF. Complete variable domain (other parts from reference TRBV9 and TRBJ2-4): DSGVTQTPKHLITATGQRVTLRCSPRSGDLSVYWYQQSLDQGLQFLIQYYNGEERAKGNILERFSAQQFPDLHSELNLSSLELGDSALYFCASSVRENTQYFGAGTRLSVL.

The chain combines TRBV4-3 with TRBJ1-1; no definite D call. CDR3 length: 14 residues. The V and J ends lost 4 bases and 2 bases respectively, with 11 bases between them. CDR1 is LGHNA and CDR2 is YSLEER in the germline V gene. DNA of the CDR3: TGCGCCAGCAGCCCTGGCCGGTATAACACTGAAGCTTTCTTT. Its protein is CASSPGRYNTEAFF.

This clonotype was detected only a few times. This sequence joins TRBV3-1 and TRBJ1-4, with D perhaps matching TRBD1 (5 bases). The CDR3 spans 14 residues. Germline values: CDR1 LGHDT, CDR2 YNNKEL (reference sequence). V gave up 4 bases and J gave up 7 bases, with 13 bases separating them. The CDR3 here is CASSLGLGGEKLFF. CDR3 nucleotide sequence: TGTGCCAGCAGCCTCGGCCTCGGGGGTGAAAAACTGTTTTTT.